This T cell receptor (beta chain) was found in a study of shared clonotypes between healthy human individuals. The donor population consisted of healthy HIV-negative adults with no recent acute infections or vaccinations. Profiling relied on immunoSEQ multiplex PCR, and the TCRdb table lists in-frame clones only, not all of them. Here the sample spans roughly 2.6 million clones, about 92% being singletons. Germline V CDR1 and CDR2: SNHLY, FYNNEI. The ends were cut back, 7 bases at V and 1 base at J, with 14 bases in the middle. The CDR3 consists of 14 residues. The V and J genes are TRBV2 and TRBJ2-7; possible D gene TRBD1, 5 bases. This receptor was taken from a man between 18 and 35 years old in good health. The material sequenced was naive CD4+ T cells sorted from blood. Subset described: CD45RA+ positively selected. DNA of the CDR3: TGTGCCAGCACCCAAAGGGGCGGATCCTACGAGCAGTACTTC. Translated, it gives CASTQRGGSYEQYF.